This entry is about one T cell receptor (beta chain). The record originates from a study of T cell responses to AZD1222 COVID-19 vaccine. Clones were sequenced by immunoSEQ multiplex PCR, and TCRdb holds only the in-frame ones, with some missing. Of 90,000 or so clones in the sample, roughly 90% were seen once. CDR1 and CDR2 (germline): MDHEN, SYDVKM. The CDR3 extends over 14 amino acids. Trimming removed 4 bases from V and 3 bases from J; junction bases left unmatched: 3. Sequenced here: peripheral blood, sampled 28 days after the second AZD1222 dose. This chain links TRBV28 with TRBJ2-5, with 9 bases that match TRBD2. The sequence was collected from an adult who received the AZD1222 COVID-19 vaccine. The CDR3 spells CASSSGLAEETQYF. CDR3 coding DNA: TGTGCCAGCAGTTCGGGACTAGCTGAAGAGACCCAGTACTTC.